The clone carrying this T cell receptor beta chain was found a few times. CDR3 length equals 16 residues. V was shortened by 1 base and J by 0 bases, with 10 bases between the two germline ends. Germline V CDR1 and CDR2: SEHNR, FQNEAQ (reference sequence). Those with hyperthyroidism were 18 to 65 years old, newly diagnosed, and ill for under 2 months. The data were obtained in a study of T cells in Graves' hyperthyroidism and ophthalmopathy. Whole-study context: Before treatment of any kind, peripheral blood was taken at initial diagnosis.

RNA transcripts yielded amplified TCR beta CDR3 regions. With the HTBI primer set, the TCR CDR3 went through a first round of RT-PCR. MiXCR, run by TCRdb on the multiplex PCR reads, gives a single entry per CDR3 protein. The sample has approximately 640,000 distinct CDR3 sequences, roughly 17% seen once. V and J are TRBV7-9 and TRBJ1-3; no definite D call. The sample consisted of blood. This clonotype originated in a woman aged 25 to 45 with Graves' hyperthyroidism. CDR3 nucleotides: TGTGCCAGCAGCTTAGACACATACTACTCTGGAAACACCATATATTTT. It specifies CASSLDTYYSGNTIYF.